Listed here are 27 T cell receptor beta chains from one sample, sequenced in a study of T cell repertoires in cytomegalovirus infection. MiXCR was run by TCRdb on the reads, yielding one entry per CDR3 protein. The sample holds under 150,000 distinct CDR3 sequences, approximately 9.2% seen once. Sample: PBMCs. The source is a human donor in good health (CMV status not recorded). Some clones in this sample may be carry-over from other donors' samples.

This clonotype occurred many times. The chain carries TRBV7-2 and TRBJ2-7; 9 nucleotides line up with TRBD1. The CDR3 has 14 residues. Germline assignment: CDR1 SGHTA and CDR2 FQGNSA. The junction had 4 bases not matched to a gene; V was cut back by 6 bases and J by 1 base. The CDR3 reads CASSLDRGSYEQYF. As DNA, the CDR3 is TGTGCCAGCAGTCTGGACAGGGGTTCCTACGAGCAGTACTTC.

This clonotype was found many times. The chain is built from TRBV7-9 and TRBJ1-4, with 7 nucleotides matching TRBD1. Germline lookup yields CDR1 SEHNR and CDR2 FQNEAQ (reference sequence). The CDR3 is made up of 15 amino acids. V shed 5 bases, J shed 5 bases, and the junction held 8 bases outside the gene matches. CDR3 sequence: CASSPAPTGNEKLFF. Written as DNA, the CDR3 is TGTGCCAGCAGCCCAGCCCCGACAGGGAATGAAAAACTGTTTTTT. The variable domain in full, completed from reference TRBV7-9 and TRBJ1-4, reads DTGVSQNPRHKITKRGQNVTFRCDPISEHNRLYWYRQTLGQGPEFLTYFQNEAQLEKSRLLSDRFSAERPKGSFSTLEIQRTEQGDSAMYLCASSPAPTGNEKLFFGSGTQLSVL.

This chain links TRBV20-1 with TRBJ2-3, with 9 bases fitting TRBD1. This CDR3 has 18 residues. V dropped 6 bases and J dropped 1; count of bases not matched to a gene: 17. CDR1 and CDR2 from the germline V gene are DFQATT and SNEGSKA (reference sequence). The CDR3 reads CSAYGPPGQGLGTDTQYF. The CDR3 DNA reads TGCAGTGCCTACGGACCTCCGGGACAGGGACTGGGCACAGATACGCAGTATTTT.

This chain's CDR3 is CASTWTGGYEQYF. The DNA of the CDR3 is TGTGCCAGCACTTGGACAGGGGGGTACGAGCAGTACTTC. The rearrangement links TRBV19 to TRBJ2-7; 10 positions agree with TRBD1. With 9 bases clipped from V and 4 bases from J, the junction kept 6 bases outside the gene matches. CDR1 and CDR2 (germline): LNHDA, SQIVND (reference sequence). The CDR3 is 13 amino acids.

This clonotype came up many times. The chain uses TRBV7-2 and TRBJ1-3, with D maybe TRBD1 (5 bases). The CDR3 is 16 amino acids. V lost 4 bases and J lost 0, with 13 bases in between. Germline-derived CDR1 and CDR2 are SGHTA and FQGNSA. CDR3 DNA sequence: TGTGCCAGCAGCTCGCGGGGCGGGAGCTCTGGAAACACCATATATTTT. Encoded protein: CASSSRGGSSGNTIYF.

This clonotype was recorded at least ten times. This chain connects TRBV4-1 to TRBJ1-5, with TRBD1 matching over 9 bases. The CDR3 contains 16 residues. Germline V gives CDR1 MGHRA, CDR2 YSYEKL. Trimming at V came to 0 bases and at J to 7 bases, leaving 7 bases not matched to a gene. In DNA, the CDR3 is TGCGCCAGCAGCCAAGAACCGGGACAGGGAGGACAGCCCCAGCATTTT. It is translated as CASSQEPGQGGQPQHF.

This clonotype was picked up a small number of times. The J gene is TRBJ2-7, the V gene TRBV2; D unclear. The CDR3 has 14 amino acids. CDR1 and CDR2 (germline): SNHLY, FYNNEI. The ends were cut back, 2 bases at V and 4 bases at J, with 12 bases in the middle. The DNA for the CDR3 is TGTGCCAGCAGTGAAATGGGAACTTCTTACGAGCAGTACTTC. It encodes CASSEMGTSYEQYF.

Many counts were recorded for this clonotype. V and J are TRBV7-8 and TRBJ1-5, with D uncertain. V shed 3 bases and J shed 2 bases, with 14 bases lying between them. CDR1 and CDR2 from the germline V gene are SGHVS and FQNEAQ. The CDR3 consists of 16 residues. The CDR3 region is CASSFRSGGGNQPQHF. DNA of the CDR3: TGTGCCAGCAGCTTTCGGTCGGGCGGGGGCAATCAGCCCCAGCATTTT.

This clonotype has a handful of counts. V usage is TRBV20-1 and J usage is TRBJ1-5, with 9 bases lining up with TRBD1. V lost 3 bases, J lost 4 bases, and 13 bases stayed unmatched. CDR1 and CDR2 (germline): DFQATT, SNEGSKA (reference sequence). The CDR3 is 17 amino acids. The CDR3 DNA reads as TGCAGTGCTAGCGCACCCCGGGACAGGGTTCGGAATCAGCCCCAGCATTTT. Amino acid sequence: CSASAPRDRVRNQPQHF.

This clonotype has ten or more counts. The rearrangement links TRBV10-3 to TRBJ1-2; D is unclear. With 0 bases removed from V and 2 bases from J, the gap between germline ends came to 7 bases. The CDR3 consists of 14 residues. Germline values: CDR1 ENHRY, CDR2 SYGVKD. CDR3 sequence: CAISESPENYGYTF. The CDR3 DNA follows: TGTGCCATCAGTGAGTCCCCGGAGAACTATGGCTACACCTTC.

This clonotype has ten or more counts. V gene TRBV7-8 combines with J gene TRBJ1-3; 8 nucleotides match TRBD1. V dropped 3 bases and J dropped 0; count of bases not matched to a gene: 4. The CDR3 runs to 16 residues. Germline lookup yields CDR1 SGHVS and CDR2 FQNEAQ. The CDR3, as DNA: TGTGCCAGCAGCTTCTGGACAGGGTACTCTGGAAACACCATATATTTT. This gives the protein CASSFWTGYSGNTIYF.

This clonotype was seen just once. CDR3 in DNA: TGCAGCGTGCCTTCGGATGAGACCGGGGAGCTGTTTTTT. It encodes CSVPSDETGELFF. The chain employs TRBV29-1 and TRBJ2-2; D gene unclear. Trimming took 6 bases from V and 5 from J, leaving 13 bases between them. The CDR3 covers 13 residues. Germline values: CDR1 SQVTM, CDR2 ANQGSEA.

The gene calls are TRBV9 and TRBJ1-1; D uncertain. CDR1 SGDLS and CDR2 YYNGEE come from the germline V gene. The V end lost 3 bases, the J end lost 1 base, and 10 bases lay between the germline ends. CDR3 length: 14 amino acids. This CDR3 is CASSAGLQNTEAFF. In DNA, the CDR3 is TGTGCCAGCAGCGCAGGACTTCAGAACACTGAAGCTTTCTTT.

As for this clonotype: At one boundary the junction diverges from the germline segment, which might be a read error. For the CDR3, the DNA is TGCGCCAGCAGATTGGGACAGAAGAACACTGAAGCTTTCTTT. As protein: CASRLGQKNTEAFF. The chain carries TRBV5-1 and TRBJ1-1; 7 bases line up with TRBD1. The CDR3 has 14 residues. From germline, CDR1 is SGHRS and CDR2 YFSETQ.

This clonotype has more than one count but fewer than ten. The gene calls are TRBV5-4 and TRBJ2-1, with 8 bases matching TRBD2. Losses at the gene ends were 4 bases for V and 10 bases for J; bases not matched to a gene: 13. Germline loops: CDR1 SGHNT, CDR2 YYREEE (reference sequence). The CDR3 spans 15 residues. CDR3 coding DNA: TGTGCCAGCAGCCAACCCGGGGGGGTAGACAGAGAGCAGTTCTTC. Protein sequence: CASSQPGGVDREQFF. The variable domain in full, with the rest retrieved from reference TRBV5-4 and TRBJ2-1, is ETGVTQSPTHLIKTRGQQVTLRCSSQSGHNTVSWYQQALGQGPQFIFQYYREEENGRGNFPPRFSGLQFPNYSSELNVNALELDDSALYLCASSQPGGVDREQFFGPGTRLTVL.

The chain combines TRBV20-1 with TRBJ2-6; 8 positions match TRBD1. V dropped 3 bases and J dropped 4; count of bases not matched to a gene: 11. The CDR3 consists of 17 residues. The V gene's germline CDR1 is DFQATT and CDR2 SNEGSKA (reference sequence). CDR3 bases: TGCAGTGCTAGTTACCCAGGGGGCGCTTCCGGGGCCAACGTCCTGACTTTC. It yields the protein CSASYPGGASGANVLTF.

This clonotype was observed many times. The rearrangement links TRBV12-3 or TRBV12-4 to TRBJ2-3; 7 bases agree with TRBD2. This CDR3 region has 15 residues. Trimming took 4 bases from V and 0 from J; bases not matched to a gene: 4. The CDR3 DNA reads as TGTGCCAGCAGTTCAGCGGGGCTAAGCACAGATACGCAGTATTTT. Encoded protein: CASSSAGLSTDTQYF.

This clonotype was found many times. The rearrangement links TRBV27 to TRBJ2-7, with D perhaps assigned TRBD1 or TRBD2 (6 bases each). The CDR3 runs to 16 residues. Trimming took 6 bases from V and 5 from J, leaving 23 bases between them. Germline CDR1 reads MNHEY; CDR2 reads SMNVEV (reference sequence). Written as DNA, the CDR3 is TGTGCCAGCAGCCTCATCGGACAGACCGGGGGCCACGAGCAGTACTTC. This translates into CASSLIGQTGGHEQYF.

This clonotype was observed many times. The chain uses TRBV20-1 and TRBJ1-6, with D possibly TRBD1 on 6 matching bases. Trimming took 3 bases from V and 9 from J, leaving 15 bases between them. Germline values: CDR1 DFQATT, CDR2 SNEGSKA (reference sequence). This CDR3 region has 14 residues. CDR3 nucleotides: TGCAGTGCTAGCGATAAAGGGGGGGGTTCACCCCTCCACTTT. This encodes CSASDKGGGSPLHF.

This clonotype was observed many times. V and J are TRBV7-6 and TRBJ2-3; 12 positions match TRBD2. Germline-derived CDR1 and CDR2 are SGHVS and FNYEAQ. The CDR3 consists of 19 residues. Trimming at V came to 6 bases and at J to 2 bases, leaving 15 bases not matched to a gene. CDR3 region: CASSLLASGGAGLTDTQYF. The CDR3 region has the DNA TGTGCCAGCAGTCTTCTCGCTAGCGGGGGGGCCGGACTCACAGATACGCAGTATTTT.

This clonotype was counted only a few times. V usage is TRBV29-1 and J usage is TRBJ2-1; D unclear. Deletions cut 8 bases from V and 8 bases from J, with 13 bases between. The V gene's germline CDR1 is SQVTM and CDR2 ANQGSEA. The CDR3 contains 11 residues. CDR3 loop: CSSIFGDEQFF. CDR3 bases: TGCAGCTCCATTTTTGGGGATGAGCAGTTCTTC.

This clonotype was recorded at least ten times. CDR3 sequence (DNA): TGTGCCAGCAGGACAGCAACTAATGAAAAACTGTTTTTT. Protein: CASRTATNEKLFF. The chain has TRBV12-3 or TRBV12-4 and TRBJ1-4; D might be TRBD1 (5 bases). Between the trimmed V and J ends, which lost 6 bases and 0 bases, there was a span of 5 bases. This CDR3 contains 13 residues.

In DNA form, the CDR3 reads TGCAGCAAAAAACAGGGGGATTGCAATCAGCCCCAGCATTTT. This sequence encodes CSKKQGDCNQPQHF. J is TRBJ1-5 and V is TRBV29-1, with 8 bases matching TRBD1. CDR3 length: 14 amino acids. Germline CDR1 reads SQVTM; CDR2 reads ANQGSEA. Unmatched junction bases numbered 8, after V lost 8 bases and J lost 2 bases.

At least ten counts were recorded for this clonotype. The V and J genes are TRBV28 and TRBJ1-5, with a possible D match to TRBD1 (5 bases). The CDR3 covers 15 residues. The V and J ends lost 6 bases and 1 base respectively, with 13 bases between them. Germline CDR1 reads MDHEN; CDR2 reads SYDVKM. Written as DNA, the CDR3 is TGTGCCAGCAGCCTGGACGGGGGGAGCAATCAGCCCCAGCATTTT. Its protein is CASSLDGGSNQPQHF.

This clonotype was picked up many times. The V and J genes are TRBV7-2 and TRBJ1-1, with D unresolved. The CDR3 has 11 amino acids. Germline V CDR1 and CDR2: SGHTA, FQGNSA. The V and J ends lost 3 bases and 7 bases respectively, with 6 bases between them. This CDR3 reads CASSLHFEAFF. The CDR3 nucleotides are TGTGCCAGCAGCTTGCATTTTGAAGCTTTCTTT.

The chain has TRBV29-1 and TRBJ2-1; D not resolved. CDR3 length: 10 amino acids. Germline V gene data show CDR1 as SQVTM and CDR2 as ANQGSEA. V dropped 7 bases and J dropped 5 bases, with 6 bases sitting between them. CDR3 sequence: CSAWDNEQFF. As DNA, the CDR3 is TGCAGCGCATGGGACAATGAGCAGTTCTTC.

Many counts were recorded for this clonotype. The chain uses TRBV7-9 and TRBJ1-6, with a possible D match to TRBD1 (5 bases). Between the trimmed V and J ends, which lost 5 bases and 0 bases, there was a span of 14 bases. CDR1 and CDR2 (germline): SEHNR, FQNEAQ (reference sequence). The CDR3 is made up of 17 amino acids. The CDR3 region is CASSDGTGGSYNSPLHF. The DNA of the CDR3 is TGTGCCAGCAGCGACGGGACGGGCGGCTCCTATAATTCACCCCTCCACTTT.